The 28 T cell receptor beta chains reported below all come from one sample, sequenced in a study of cytomegalovirus exposure and HLA in healthy donors (dated by TCRdb to 2017 to 2019). The method was the immunoSEQ multiplex PCR assay. For the multiplex PCR, a mixture combining 60 forward primers for TCR Vbeta segments and 13 reverse primers for TCR Jbeta segments was used. TCRdb limited this immuneACCESS table to in-frame rearrangements with V and J called. A share of clones is missing; checked studies link under half to unresolved V genes, and the rest is unexplained. This sample is represented by 70,000 to 95,000 clones; approximately 82% of them were singletons. Approximately 2.3% of the sample belongs to the ten largest clones. Sequencing was done on a sample of PBMCs. These receptors originate from a man aged 35 to 55 in good health and CMV-seronegative.

The gene calls are TRBV5-1 and TRBJ2-5, with TRBD2 as a possible D gene (5 bases). The CDR3 runs 14 residues. CDR1 is SGHRS, CDR2 YFSETQ, per germline. V shed 1 base and J shed 0 bases, with 7 bases lying between them. The CDR3 here is CASSLSLDQETQYF. The CDR3, as DNA: TGCGCCAGCAGCTTGTCACTAGACCAAGAGACCCAGTACTTC.

The genes are TRBV5-1 and TRBJ2-7; 7 bases are shared with TRBD1. Germline CDR1 SGHRS, CDR2 YFSETQ. V lost 0 bases to trimming and J lost 2 bases; unmatched junction nucleotides: 5. The length of the CDR3 is 15 residues. The CDR3 here is CASSLVGTVAYEQYF. CDR3 bases: TGCGCCAGCAGCTTGGTGGGGACAGTAGCCTACGAGCAGTACTTC.

The chain recombines TRBV18 with TRBJ2-5; possibly TRBD2 for D (6 bases). The CDR3 sequence is 14 residues long. CDR1 and CDR2 (germline): KGHSH, LQKENI. Trimming took 6 bases from V and 2 from J, leaving 13 bases between them. The CDR3 sequence is CASSQGLGQETQYF. Here the CDR3 DNA reads TGTGCCAGCTCGCAGGGACTTGGGCAAGAGACCCAGTACTTC. Drawing the rest from reference TRBV18 and TRBJ2-5, the complete variable domain is NAGVMQNPRHLVRRRGQEARLRCSPMKGHSHVYWYRQLPEEGLKFMVYLQKENIIDESGMPKERFSAEFPKEGPSILRIQQVVRGDSAAYFCASSQGLGQETQYFGPGTRLLVL.

This clone was seen more than once but under ten times. The chain is built from TRBV6-6 and TRBJ1-4, with 9 nucleotides matching TRBD1. V dropped 5 bases and J dropped 8; count of bases not matched to a gene: 9. Germline V gives CDR1 MNHNY, CDR2 SVGAGI (reference sequence). The CDR3 has 15 amino acids. CDR3 amino acids: CASSDYGTGNEKLFF. CDR3 sequence (DNA): TGTGCCAGCAGTGACTACGGGACAGGGAACGAAAAACTGTTTTTT.

The chain couples TRBV2 to TRBJ2-7; 8 nucleotides align to TRBD1. CDR3 length: 11 amino acids. Germline trimming cut 8 bases from V and 4 bases from J; bases unmatched to any gene: 1. Per the germline V gene, CDR1 is SNHLY and CDR2 is FYNNEI. The CDR3 protein is CASGQGYEQYF. The CDR3 nucleotides are TGTGCCAGCGGACAGGGTTACGAGCAGTACTTC. The full variable domain, in which reference TRBV2 and TRBJ2-7 provide the parts outside the CDR3, is EPEVTQTPSHQVTQMGQEVILRCVPISNHLYFYWYRQILGQKVEFLVSFYNNEISEKSEIFDDQFSVERPDGSNFTLKIRSTKLEDSAMYFCASGQGYEQYFGPGTRLTVT.

The genes are TRBV10-1 and TRBJ2-1; 14 nucleotides agree with TRBD2. This CDR3 spans 16 amino acids. Germline V lookup: CDR1 WNHNN, CDR2 SYGVQD (reference sequence). The J segment lost 7 bases and the V segment lost 5 bases, leaving 7 bases of the junction unmatched. The CDR3 DNA is TGCGCCAGCAGTCTAGGGACTAGCGGGAGAGGAAATGAGCAGTTCTTC. Translation: CASSLGTSGRGNEQFF.

The chain couples TRBV27 to TRBJ2-1, with D perhaps matching TRBD2 (7 bases). Germline V gene sequence: CDR1 MNHEY, CDR2 SMNVEV (reference sequence). Trimming pared 2 bases from V and 5 bases from J, leaving 13 bases between. The CDR3 is 15 amino acids. CDR3 region: CASSLRGRDNNEQFF. Here the CDR3 DNA reads TGTGCCAGCAGTTTACGAGGGAGGGACAACAATGAGCAGTTCTTC.

The rearrangement links TRBV7-9 to TRBJ1-2; TRBD1 might be the D (6 bases). Trimming stripped 1 base from V and 8 bases from J, with 8 bases between. The germline gives CDR1 SEHNR, CDR2 FQNEAQ (reference sequence). The CDR3 has 12 residues. The DNA of the CDR3 is TGTGCCAGCAGCTTAGATACAGGGGGCTACACCTTC. Translation gives CASSLDTGGYTF.

This chain uses TRBV14 with TRBJ1-1, with a weak D call TRBD1 (5 bases). From germline, CDR1 is SGHDN and CDR2 FVKESK. The V and J ends lost 1 base and 3 bases respectively, with 15 bases between them. This CDR3 region has 16 residues. For the CDR3, the DNA is TGTGCCAGCAGCCAAGTAGGTCGGGGGAGGGACACTGAAGCTTTCTTT. Translation: CASSQVGRGRDTEAFF.

This chain joins TRBV9 and TRBJ2-3, with 14 bases aligning to TRBD2. CDR1 and CDR2 (germline): SGDLS, YYNGEE. V shed 4 bases and J 5 bases; nucleotides not matched to a gene: 6. The CDR3 has 16 amino acids. This CDR3 reads CASSLTGTSGGDTQYF. CDR3 sequence (DNA): TGTGCCAGCAGCCTAACCGGGACTAGCGGGGGAGATACGCAGTATTTT.

By sample fraction, this clone is medium-sized. The CDR3 bases are TGCGCCAGCAGCTTACGGGAAGGCGGAGTTACAAGGGATGAGCAGTTCTTC. This gives the protein CASSLREGGVTRDEQFF. The chain recombines TRBV5-1 with TRBJ2-1, with TRBD2 as a possible D gene (5 bases). Germline V lookup: CDR1 SGHRS, CDR2 YFSETQ. Trimming left V 2 bases short and J 8 bases short, with 23 bases between. This CDR3 comprises 17 residues.

The chain uses TRBV5-4 and TRBJ1-1; D is unresolved. V was shortened by 0 bases and J by 0 bases, with 3 bases between the two germline ends. This CDR3 contains 13 residues. The germline CDR1 and CDR2 sequences are SGHNT and YYREEE (reference sequence). The CDR3 DNA reads TGTGCCAGCAGCTTGGACATGAACACTGAAGCTTTCTTT. It translates to CASSLDMNTEAFF.

The rearrangement uses TRBV5-1 and TRBJ2-1; D is possibly TRBD2 (7 bases). The CDR3 totals 13 residues. The V gene's germline CDR1 is SGHRS and CDR2 YFSETQ. V was trimmed by 5 bases and J by 6 bases, leaving 12 bases between them. This chain's CDR3 is CASRAGTLNEQFF. CDR3 DNA sequence: TGCGCCAGCAGAGCGGGGACACTCAATGAGCAGTTCTTC.

The J gene is TRBJ1-1, the V gene TRBV28; D uncertain. V was pared by 7 bases and J by 0 bases, with 15 bases between. The germline gives CDR1 MDHEN, CDR2 SYDVKM. The CDR3 extends over 15 amino acids. The CDR3 DNA sequence: TGTGCCAGCACTCCCCTTCCAGGCATGAACACTGAAGCTTTCTTT. It translates to CASTPLPGMNTEAFF.

This clone was seen only a few times. This chain uses TRBV7-9 with TRBJ1-1; D not certain. The germline CDR1 and CDR2 sequences are SEHNR and FQNEAQ (reference sequence). With 5 bases removed from V and 4 bases from J, the gap between germline ends came to 11 bases. The CDR3 covers 13 residues. In nucleotides, the CDR3 is TGTGCCAGCAGCCTACTCTCGGGCACTGAAGCTTTCTTT. As protein: CASSLLSGTEAFF.

This clone was seen only a few times. This chain connects TRBV18 to TRBJ2-7; 7 nucleotides match TRBD1. The trim removed 4 bases at V and 1 base at J, leaving 4 bases unmatched. Germline V gives CDR1 KGHSH, CDR2 LQKENI. This CDR3 has 14 residues. The CDR3 nucleotides are TGTGCCAGCTCACAGACAGGGCGATCCTACGAGCAGTACTTC. Protein: CASSQTGRSYEQYF.

The chain recombines TRBV5-6 with TRBJ2-2; no firm D call. Germline lookup yields CDR1 SGHDT and CDR2 YYEEEE. The length of the CDR3 is 13 residues. V was trimmed by 3 bases and J by 4 bases, leaving 7 bases between them. CDR3 sequence reads: CASSSAITGELFF. DNA of the CDR3: TGTGCCAGCAGCTCTGCTATCACCGGGGAGCTGTTTTTT.

V gene TRBV4-1 combines with J gene TRBJ1-1; maybe TRBD1 (5 bases). Germline assignment: CDR1 MGHRA and CDR2 YSYEKL. The length of the CDR3 is 15 residues. V was trimmed by 9 bases and J by 4 bases, leaving 21 bases between them. In nucleotides, the CDR3 is TGCGCCAGTTCAACCGGGACGGCGGAGGGCACTGAAGCTTTCTTT. The encoded protein is CASSTGTAEGTEAFF.

This clone was counted between two and nine times. The chain has TRBV12-5 and TRBJ2-3, with D possibly being TRBD2 (5 bases). From germline, CDR1 is LGHNT and CDR2 FRNRAP. This CDR3 contains 15 residues. Trimming left V 0 bases short and J 1 base short, with 8 bases between. The CDR3 here is CASGLVIGGTDTQYF. DNA for the CDR3: TGTGCTAGTGGTTTGGTAATCGGGGGCACAGATACGCAGTATTTT.

This clone was recorded a few times. The chain employs TRBV28 and TRBJ2-6; the D gene is possibly TRBD1 (6 bases). This CDR3 comprises 16 residues. V dropped 7 bases and J dropped 4 bases, with 17 bases sitting between them. The V gene's germline CDR1 is MDHEN and CDR2 SYDVKM. CDR3 protein: CASKIRDTPGANVLTF. CDR3 coding DNA: TGTGCCAGCAAAATCCGGGACACTCCGGGGGCCAACGTCCTGACTTTC.

The J gene is TRBJ2-1, the V gene TRBV5-1; 10 bases line up with TRBD1. Germline assignment: CDR1 SGHRS and CDR2 YFSETQ. The V segment lost 5 bases and the J segment 9 bases; nucleotides outside the gene matches: 8. The CDR3 is 14 amino acids. The CDR3 loop reads CASRPGQGSGEQFF. CDR3 nucleotides: TGCGCCAGCAGACCGGGACAGGGGTCAGGTGAGCAGTTCTTC.

The gene calls are TRBV27 and TRBJ2-1, with TRBD2 matching 12 bases. CDR1 is MNHEY, CDR2 SMNVEV, per germline (reference sequence). The CDR3 contains 16 residues. The junction had 8 bases not matched to a gene; V was cut back by 7 bases and J by 4 bases. CDR3 coding DNA: TGTGCCAGCACGAATATTCTAGCGGGGGGGTACAATGAGCAGTTCTTC. Protein product: CASTNILAGGYNEQFF.

Concerning this clone: The junction and the germline gene differ at one end; a read error may be behind it. The J gene is TRBJ2-1, the V gene TRBV29-1; a possible D gene is TRBD1 (5 bases). Germline V gene data show CDR1 as SQVTM and CDR2 as ANQGSEA. This CDR3 contains 9 residues. CDR3 sequence (DNA): TGCAGCGTTGACAGCATAGGGGTCTTC. Translation: CSVDSIGVF.

The rearrangement joins TRBV2 to TRBJ2-7; D may be TRBD2 (5 bases). Looked up from germline, CDR1 is SNHLY and CDR2 is FYNNEI. Trimming pared 11 bases from V and 0 bases from J, leaving 29 bases between. This CDR3 spans 18 amino acids. The CDR3 region is CAWVRASSEEGFSYEQYF. DNA for the CDR3: TGTGCCTGGGTACGTGCCAGCAGTGAAGAGGGTTTCTCCTACGAGCAGTACTTC. Full variable domain (outside the CDR3, taken from reference TRBV2 and TRBJ2-7): EPEVTQTPSHQVTQMGQEVILRCVPISNHLYFYWYRQILGQKVEFLVSFYNNEISEKSEIFDDQFSVERPDGSNFTLKIRSTKLEDSAMYFCAWVRASSEEGFSYEQYFGPGTRLTVT.

This clone was seen a single time. This rearrangement joins TRBV5-5 to TRBJ2-5; the D gene is possibly TRBD1 (5 bases). Between the trimmed V and J ends, which lost 1 base and 3 bases, there was a span of 13 bases. Germline V gene sequence: CDR1 SGHKS, CDR2 YYEKEE (reference sequence). The CDR3 runs to 15 residues. CDR3 amino acids: CASSLSWGEEETQYF. The CDR3 region has the DNA TGTGCCAGCAGCTTGTCCTGGGGCGAGGAAGAGACCCAGTACTTC.

The chain combines TRBV10-1 with TRBJ2-1, with no clear D. V was trimmed by 5 bases and J by 3 bases, leaving 11 bases between them. This CDR3 is built from 14 residues. CDR1 and CDR2 from the germline V gene are WNHNN and SYGVQD (reference sequence). CDR3 residues: CASSPRSDYNEQFF. CDR3 nucleotides: TGCGCCAGCAGTCCACGTTCAGACTACAATGAGCAGTTCTTC.

This clone was seen a few times. For the CDR3, the DNA is TGCGCCAGCAGCCAAGGTTCCTCCGGGACAGGAAACACTGAAGCTTTCTTT. Its translation: CASSQGSSGTGNTEAFF. V and J are TRBV4-1 and TRBJ1-1; 8 nucleotides align to TRBD1. Germline V CDR1 and CDR2: MGHRA, YSYEKL. This CDR3 region has 17 residues. V was pared by 1 base and J by 2 bases, with 9 bases of the junction left unmatched.

V gene TRBV6-5 combines with J gene TRBJ1-5; perhaps TRBD1 as D (5 bases). Germline values: CDR1 MNHEY, CDR2 SVGAGI. The CDR3 is made up of 15 amino acids. Between the trimmed V and J ends, which lost 2 bases and 5 bases, there was a span of 13 bases. The CDR3 nucleotides read TGTGCCAGCAGTTACGCCCAGGGAACCGATCAGCCCCAGCATTTT. Translated: CASSYAQGTDQPQHF.